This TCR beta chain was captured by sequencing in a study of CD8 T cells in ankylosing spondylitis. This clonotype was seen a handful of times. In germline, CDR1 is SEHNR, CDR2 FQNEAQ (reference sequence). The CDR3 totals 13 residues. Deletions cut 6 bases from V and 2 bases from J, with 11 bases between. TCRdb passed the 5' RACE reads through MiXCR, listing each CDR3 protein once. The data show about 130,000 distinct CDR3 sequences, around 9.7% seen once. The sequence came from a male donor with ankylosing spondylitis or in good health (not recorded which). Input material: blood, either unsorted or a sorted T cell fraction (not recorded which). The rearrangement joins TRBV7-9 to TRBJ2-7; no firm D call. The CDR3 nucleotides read TGTGCCAGCAGTGCAGGCGGTACCTACGAGCAGTACTTC. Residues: CASSAGGTYEQYF.